Following are 2 T cell receptor beta chains from one sample sequenced in a study of T cell responses to AZD1222 COVID-19 vaccine. Repertoires were generated with immunoSEQ multiplex PCR, while TCRdb's copy carries only in-frame clones and drops some. The table records around 77,000 clones, just over 85% of them present only once. Material: peripheral blood, obtained on day 0 of AZD1222 vaccination. The origin of the receptors is an adult in good health.

This clone was counted ten times or more. The genes are TRBV14 and TRBJ1-1; D gene ambiguous. The CDR3 covers 14 residues. V was pared by 2 bases and J by 4 bases, with 11 bases between. The germline V gene encodes CDR1 SGHDN and CDR2 FVKESK. Written as DNA, the CDR3 is TGTGCCAGCAGCCAATCCCGGTGGCGCACTGAAGCTTTCTTT. Residues: CASSQSRWRTEAFF.

The chain is built from TRBV10-3 and TRBJ1-6; tentatively, D is TRBD1 (6 bases). V lost 2 bases, J lost 9 bases, and 14 bases lay in between. CDR3 length equals 15 residues. The germline CDR1 and CDR2 sequences are ENHRY and SYGVKD. The CDR3 here is CAISEGRGQGSPLHF. Written as DNA, the CDR3 is TGTGCCATCAGTGAGGGGCGGGGGCAGGGTTCACCCCTCCACTTT.